This T cell receptor (beta chain) was profiled in a study of shared clonotypes between healthy human individuals (dated by TCRdb to about 2020). As for the study more broadly: The cohort comprised two women and a few men aged 18 to 49 years. The study deeply sequenced blood TCR repertoires of five healthy adults to estimate repertoire size and the extent of clonotype sharing between individuals. Different laboratories and diverse techniques were used to prepare libraries and sequence TCR repertoires, to increase sequencing depth and limit assay-specific biases. Each donor's leukapheresis produced roughly between roughly 0.85 and 10 billion PBMCs. Points the paper makes about the study in general: Because the study included only a small number of donors, the genetic and exposure-history diversity represented was limited. Based on pairwise subsampling, the degree of clonotype sharing among donors was expected to be affected by sequencing depth. Sampling was restricted to blood, and TCR repertoires in tissue are likely to differ from TCR repertoires in blood.

TCR CDR3 regions were amplified from genomic DNA by multiplex PCR using the deep immunoSEQ assay. Extracted genomic DNA from each cell subset was distributed evenly across all wells of several immunoSEQ 96-well plates, and each plate was treated as a replicate. For unsorted PBMC, each replicate PCR was loaded with roughly 330 ng genomic DNA, equivalent to roughly 31,000 T cell genomes. Ten immunoSEQ deep assay plates were used to sequence the unsorted PBMC genomic DNA. The purified libraries were quantified using a Qubit 3.0 fluorometer, sized with a Bioanalyzer 2100, and then quantified again using the KAPA Library Quantification kit. Every immunoSEQ 96-well plate was sequenced on a separate single-read 150-cycle Illumina NextSeq 550 flow cell. The paper's processing steps were these. Because the immunoSEQ output included only junctional sequences and no quality scores, the filtering could not be the same as the filtering used for full-length reads. To assign V/J genes and CDR3, sequences were annotated against IMGT germline references using PyIR, a Python wrapper for IgBLAST v1.9. Reads were filtered out if the reads had weak V/J assignments (E-value above 1e-6), no CDR3, stop codons, out-of-frame junctions, or ambiguous translated residues. V3J clonotypes were defined as sequences sharing an identical inferred V gene, J gene, and CDR3 amino acid sequence. To compute the percentage overlap between repertoires, the number of shared unique clonotypes was divided by the size of the smaller repertoire. Richness of each repertoire was evaluated using RTK rarefaction, the Chao1 estimator, and Recon v2.1 estimates of unobserved clonotypes. TCRdb mirrors the immuneACCESS table, restricted to in-frame sequences. Some clones are absent from its copies; in checked studies, under half trace to an unresolved V gene, and the reason for the others is unknown. For V, J and clone size, that table is used; D and trimming come from the DNA. The table for this sample lists around 440,000 clones; approximately 77% of them were counted only once. The ten largest account for 12% of the sample.

As concerns this clone: Its antigen is currently not known. No much larger clonotype is one base removed from it; base qualities were not supplied.

CDR1 and CDR2, per the germline V gene, are MDHEN and SYDVKM. Trimming takes 4 bases from V and 7 bases from J, and the germline ends sit 16 bases apart. Its CDR3 holds 14 amino acids, cysteine through phenylalanine. Just CDR3 DNA is preserved here, 42 bases in frame from base 1. Healthy HIV-negative adults with no recently reported acute infections or vaccinations were included as donors. Only Caucasian adults living in Nashville, Tennessee, USA were represented among the donors. For unsorted samples, roughly 91 million PBMCs were counted, and genomic DNA was extracted using the QIAamp DNA Blood Mini kit. Blood was obtained by leukapheresis, after which PBMCs were separated by Ficoll-Histopaque density gradient centrifugation and cryopreserved in liquid nitrogen vapor phase.

Sequencing was done on a sample of PBMCs. The sequence joins TRBV28 to TRBJ1-1, and TRBD1 may be the D gene, going by 5 matching bases. The sequence was obtained from a woman in her 40s in good health. Some clones in this sample may be carry-over from other donors' samples. The CDR3 has the sequence CASSSWGGSGEAFF. The base sequence is TGTGCCAGCAGTTCCTGGGGGGGTTCGGGTGAAGCTTTCTTT.